The source of this T cell receptor (beta chain) is a study of human T cells and chemical hapten exposure. TCRdb itself ran the RACE reads through MiXCR, one entry per CDR3 protein. The table has about 69,000 distinct CDR3 sequences, approximately 35% seen once. Time point described: patch test 1, 2 weeks after DPC sensitization. The treatment was: therapeutic diphenylcyclopropenone sensitization with weekly scalp DPC. This CDR3 region has 14 residues. The V end was cut by 0 bases, the J end by 1 base, with 6 bases between. CDR1 and CDR2 (germline): MDHEN, SYDVKM. The chain uses TRBV28 and TRBJ1-1, with a possible D match to TRBD1 (5 bases). Sequenced material: whole blood, taken in connection with sensitization to the hapten diphenylcyclopropenone (DPC). This TCR was sampled from a man aged 40-50 years with alopecia areata. Some clones in this sample may be carry-over from other donors' samples. In DNA form, the CDR3 reads TGTGCCAGCAGTTTATGGGGGGAGAACACTGAAGCTTTCTTT. As protein: CASSLWGENTEAFF.